This T cell receptor beta chain was found in a study of T-cell reconstitution after alpha-beta-depleted transplantation in children. This clonotype was observed many times. Germline V gives CDR1 SGHRS, CDR2 YFSETQ. This CDR3 has 14 residues. V lost 2 bases to trimming and J lost 3 bases, with 12 bases between them. Unique molecular identifiers tagged the TCRbeta library. TCRdb recomputed calls from the PCR reads with MiXCR, one row per CDR3 protein. Of 98,000 or so distinct CDR3 sequences listed, less than 25% are singletons. The rearrangement links TRBV5-1 to TRBJ2-7; D perhaps matches TRBD1 (6 bases). This clonotype was obtained from a boy between 2 and 10 years old with acute lymphoblastic leukemia, due to receive a stem cell transplant. This specimen was PBMCs, taken before TCRalphabeta/CD19-depleted stem cell transplant. Written as DNA, the CDR3 is TGCGCCAGCAGCTTAGCACAGGGCGGCTACGAGCAGTACTTC. Protein: CASSLAQGGYEQYF.